This TCR beta chain was captured in a study of cytomegalovirus exposure and HLA in healthy donors. Whole-study findings and limits: A later analysis found that most CMV-associated TCR beta chains appeared HLA-restricted. Later analysis demonstrated an association between a missense DCLRE1C variant and TCR beta V- and J-gene trimming. Being productive about 87% or about 30% of the time was typical of most TCR beta V segments in an earlier analysis.

This clone was counted only a few times. Its target is not known. A multiplex PCR was run with 60 Vbeta primers and 13 Jbeta primers. In the authors' methods: As a later analysis found, there were roughly 80 million unique TCR beta chains, of which roughly 11 million were shared. Data came from immunoSEQ multiplex PCR; TCRdb stores just in-frame clones and leaves some out. V and J calls and clone size follow that table, whereas D and trimming were derived from the DNA. The table shows tens of thousands of clones, with about three fifths occurring only once. CDR1 MNHEY and CDR2 SMNVEV come from the germline V gene (reference sequence). V was clipped by 2 bases and J by 9 bases, with 8 bases between them. The CDR3 runs 13 residues.

The source is a man aged 50 or older in good health and CMV-seropositive. Material for sequencing was PBMCs. The V and J genes are TRBV27 and TRBJ1-6; D not certain. The DNA of the CDR3 is TGTGCCAGCAGTTTACAGGAGGGTTCACCCCTCCACTTT. Protein product: CASSLQEGSPLHF.